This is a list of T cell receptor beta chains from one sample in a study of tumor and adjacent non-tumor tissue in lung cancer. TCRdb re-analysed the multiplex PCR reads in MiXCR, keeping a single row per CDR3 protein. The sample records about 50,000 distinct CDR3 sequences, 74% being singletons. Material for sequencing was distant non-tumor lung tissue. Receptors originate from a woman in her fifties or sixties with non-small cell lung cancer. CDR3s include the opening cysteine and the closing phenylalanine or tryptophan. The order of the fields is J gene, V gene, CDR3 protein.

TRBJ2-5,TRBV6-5,CASRRTGGRQEAQYF
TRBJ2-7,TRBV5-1,CASNQRDGGAYEQYF
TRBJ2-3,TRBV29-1,CSVETGSTYTQYF
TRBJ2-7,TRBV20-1,CSATGLAGASSSYEQYF
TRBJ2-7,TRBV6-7,CANGYSYTGSYEQYF
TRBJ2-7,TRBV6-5,CASSSPGQGFHEQYF
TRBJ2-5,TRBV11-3,CASSLGEFGRFQVTQYF
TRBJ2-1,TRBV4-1,CASSRPASGEANEQLF
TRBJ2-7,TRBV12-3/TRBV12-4,CASSSWGSSYEQYF
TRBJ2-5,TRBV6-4,CASRQGLADQETQYF
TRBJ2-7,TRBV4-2,CVSSQARDHEQHF
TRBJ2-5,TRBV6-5,CASSLTGGQKTQHF
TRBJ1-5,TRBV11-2,CAGSLESNQAQHF
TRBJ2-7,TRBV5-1,CASSLGQQYEQYF
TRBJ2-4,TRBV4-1,CASIQLDLSKNIQYF
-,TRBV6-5,CASSYSSFNQAQYF
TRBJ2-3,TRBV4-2,CAGSQDWERFSTDTQYF
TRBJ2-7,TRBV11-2,CASSNSGGTAEQYF
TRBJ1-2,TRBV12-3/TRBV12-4,CASRSGTASNYGYTF
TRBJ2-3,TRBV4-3,CASSLVRGRRYAVF
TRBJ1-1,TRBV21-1,CASSKALGQGGTEAFF
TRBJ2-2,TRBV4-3,CASSQEPAGYTGELFF
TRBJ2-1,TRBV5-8,CASSVVSGNDQFF
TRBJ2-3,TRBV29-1,CSVGQETDTQYF
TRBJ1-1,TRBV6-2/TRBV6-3,CASSYVDGNIEAFF
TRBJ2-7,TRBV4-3,CTSGCYNSYEPYF
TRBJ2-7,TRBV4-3,CANSQVGGIDQYF
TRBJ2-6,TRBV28,CASCLIGASGANVLTF
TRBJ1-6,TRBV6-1,CVSSAVGGVYSPLHF
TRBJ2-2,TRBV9,CASSVAVREGTGELFF
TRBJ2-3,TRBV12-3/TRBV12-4,CASNGGDRGPDTQYF
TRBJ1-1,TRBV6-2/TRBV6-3,CASSYGQRGTEAFF
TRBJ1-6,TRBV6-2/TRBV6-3,CASSYRGFDSPLHF
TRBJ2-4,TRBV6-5,CASRPSRDRDQNIRYF
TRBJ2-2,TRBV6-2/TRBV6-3,CISSERGRSTGELFF
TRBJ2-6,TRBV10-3,CAISESAGTGAYVLTF
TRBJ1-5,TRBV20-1,CCARPDSNQPQHF
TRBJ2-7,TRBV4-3,CAGSQDNGQGAYELYF
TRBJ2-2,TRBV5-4,CASSFSAGGLAGELFF
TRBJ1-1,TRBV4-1,CASSQGRDRNTETFF
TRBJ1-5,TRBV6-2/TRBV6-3,CASISAGTVLSSQPQHF
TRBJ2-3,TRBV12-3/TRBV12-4,CASISTGTGATDMHYF
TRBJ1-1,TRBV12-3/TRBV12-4,CASSLYNGTTEAFF
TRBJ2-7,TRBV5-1,CASSLDGALRYEQYF
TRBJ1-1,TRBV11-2,CDSSLDPGVHTETFF
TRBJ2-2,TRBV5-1,CASSPWTGTGRELFF
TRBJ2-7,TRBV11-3,CAGSLDTRTYAQYF
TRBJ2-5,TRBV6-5,CARGRGGSHGQETQCF
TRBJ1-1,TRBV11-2,CASRSGDRVMNTQAIF